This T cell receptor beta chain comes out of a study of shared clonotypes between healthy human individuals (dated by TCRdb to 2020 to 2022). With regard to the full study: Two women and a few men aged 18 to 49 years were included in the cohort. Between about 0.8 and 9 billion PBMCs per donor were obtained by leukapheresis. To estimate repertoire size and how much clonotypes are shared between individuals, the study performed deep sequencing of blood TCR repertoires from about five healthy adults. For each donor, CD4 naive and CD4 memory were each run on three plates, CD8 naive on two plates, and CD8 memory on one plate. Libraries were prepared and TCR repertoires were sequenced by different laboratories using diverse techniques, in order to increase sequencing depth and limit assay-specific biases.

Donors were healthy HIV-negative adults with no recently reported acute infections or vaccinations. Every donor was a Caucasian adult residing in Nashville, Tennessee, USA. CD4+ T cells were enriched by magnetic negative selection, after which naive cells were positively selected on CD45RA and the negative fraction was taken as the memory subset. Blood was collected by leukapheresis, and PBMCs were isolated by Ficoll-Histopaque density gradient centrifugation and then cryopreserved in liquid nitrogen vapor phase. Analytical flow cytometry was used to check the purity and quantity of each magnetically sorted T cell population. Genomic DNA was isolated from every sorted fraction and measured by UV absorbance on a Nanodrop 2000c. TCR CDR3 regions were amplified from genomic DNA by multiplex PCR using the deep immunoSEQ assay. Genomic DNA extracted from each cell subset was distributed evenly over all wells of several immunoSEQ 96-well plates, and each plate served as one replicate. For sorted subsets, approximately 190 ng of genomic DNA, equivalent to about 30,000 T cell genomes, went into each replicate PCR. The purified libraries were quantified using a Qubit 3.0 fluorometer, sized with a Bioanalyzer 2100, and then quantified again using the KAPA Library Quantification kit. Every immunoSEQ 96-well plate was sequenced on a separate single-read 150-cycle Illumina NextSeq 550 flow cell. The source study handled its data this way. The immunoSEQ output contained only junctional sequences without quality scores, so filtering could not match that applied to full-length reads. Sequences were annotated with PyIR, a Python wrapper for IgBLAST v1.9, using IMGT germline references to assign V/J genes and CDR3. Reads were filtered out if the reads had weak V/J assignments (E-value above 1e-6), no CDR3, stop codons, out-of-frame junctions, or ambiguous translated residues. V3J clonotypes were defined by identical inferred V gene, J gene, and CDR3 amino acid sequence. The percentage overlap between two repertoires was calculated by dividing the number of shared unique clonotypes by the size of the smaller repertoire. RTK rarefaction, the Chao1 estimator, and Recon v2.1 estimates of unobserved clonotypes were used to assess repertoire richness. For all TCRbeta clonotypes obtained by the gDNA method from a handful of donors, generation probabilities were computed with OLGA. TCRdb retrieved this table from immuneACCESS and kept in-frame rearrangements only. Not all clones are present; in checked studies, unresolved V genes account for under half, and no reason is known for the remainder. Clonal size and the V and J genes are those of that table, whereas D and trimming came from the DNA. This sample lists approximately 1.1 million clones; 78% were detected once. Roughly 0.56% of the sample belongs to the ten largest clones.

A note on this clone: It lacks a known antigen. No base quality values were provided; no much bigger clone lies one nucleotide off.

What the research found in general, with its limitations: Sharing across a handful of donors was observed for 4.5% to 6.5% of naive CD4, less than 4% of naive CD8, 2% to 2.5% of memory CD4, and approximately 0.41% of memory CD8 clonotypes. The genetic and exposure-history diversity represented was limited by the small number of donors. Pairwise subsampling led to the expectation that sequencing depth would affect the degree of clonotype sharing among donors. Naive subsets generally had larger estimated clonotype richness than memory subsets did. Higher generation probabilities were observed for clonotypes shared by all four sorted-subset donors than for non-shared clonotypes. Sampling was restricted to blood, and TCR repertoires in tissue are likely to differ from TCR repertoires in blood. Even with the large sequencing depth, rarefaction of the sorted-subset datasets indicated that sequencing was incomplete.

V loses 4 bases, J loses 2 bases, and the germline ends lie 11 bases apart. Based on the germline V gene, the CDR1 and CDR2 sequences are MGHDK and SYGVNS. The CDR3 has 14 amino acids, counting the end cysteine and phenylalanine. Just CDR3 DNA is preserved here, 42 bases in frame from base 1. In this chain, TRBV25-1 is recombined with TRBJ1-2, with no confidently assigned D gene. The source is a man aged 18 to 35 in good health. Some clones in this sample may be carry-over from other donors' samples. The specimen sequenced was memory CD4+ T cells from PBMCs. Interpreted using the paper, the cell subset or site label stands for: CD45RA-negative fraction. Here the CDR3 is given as CASSVGEANYGYTF. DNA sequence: TGTGCCAGCAGTGTCGGGGAGGCCAACTATGGCTACACCTTC.